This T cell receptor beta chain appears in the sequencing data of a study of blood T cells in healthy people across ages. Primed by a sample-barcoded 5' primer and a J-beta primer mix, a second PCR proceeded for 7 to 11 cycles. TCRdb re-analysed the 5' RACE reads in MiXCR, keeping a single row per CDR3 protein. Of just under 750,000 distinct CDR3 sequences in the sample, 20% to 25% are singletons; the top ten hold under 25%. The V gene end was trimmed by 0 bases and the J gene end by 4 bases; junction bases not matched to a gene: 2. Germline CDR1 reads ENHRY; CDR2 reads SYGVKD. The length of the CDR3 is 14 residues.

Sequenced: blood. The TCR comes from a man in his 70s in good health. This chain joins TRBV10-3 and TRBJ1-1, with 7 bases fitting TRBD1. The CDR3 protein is CAISESQGTTEAFF. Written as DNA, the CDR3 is TGTGCCATCAGTGAGTCACAGGGGACCACTGAAGCTTTCTTT.